The rows below give T cell receptor beta chains drawn from one sample of a study of T-cell memory formation after mild COVID-19. TCRdb ran MiXCR on the 5' RACE reads and lists one entry per CDR3 protein. The sample has some 97,000 distinct CDR3 sequences, approximately 12% seen once; the top ten hold roughly 40%. Material for sequencing was PBMCs or a T cell subset sorted from them (not recorded which). The receptor source for this set is a man aged 18 to 29 who had mild COVID-19 (a few samples of this study predate the infection). Cell type and time point are not known. CDR3s include the opening cysteine and the closing phenylalanine or tryptophan. A D gene is named only where the DNA matches it firmly. Size tells how often a clone was seen (once, few, many) or the class of an expanded clone, and some rows leave it out.

clone_size | d_call | j_call | cdr3_length | v_call | cdr3_nt | cdr3_aa
many | . | TRBJ1-2 | 11 | TRBV7-9 | TGTGCCAGCAGCTTGGACTATGGCTACACCTTC | CASSLDYGYTF
. | TRBD2 | TRBJ2-3 | 13 | TRBV29-1 | TGCAGCGTTGATGGGGAGGGAGAAGATACGCAGTATTTT | CSVDGEGEDTQYF
. | . | TRBJ1-6 | 18 | TRBV4-1 | TGCGCCAGCAGCCAAGATCGGGTAGGAGGGACTAACAATTCACCCCTCCACTTT | CASSQDRVGGTNNSPLHF
. | . | TRBJ2-2 | 15 | TRBV7-6 | TGTGCCAGCAGCTTAAACCAGGCCGACACCGGGGAGCTGTTTTTT | CASSLNQADTGELFF
. | TRBD1 | TRBJ2-2 | 16 | TRBV6-5 | TGTGCCAGCAGTTACAGGACAGGGGAATTAGGCGGGGAGCTGTTTTTT | CASSYRTGELGGELFF
. | . | TRBJ1-2 | 17 | TRBV5-5 | TGTGCCAGCAGCTTGGATAGGGGGACGGGAGCTAACTATGGCTACACCTTC | CASSLDRGTGANYGYTF
few | TRBD1 | TRBJ2-1 | 14 | TRBV27 | TGTGCCAGCAGTTTACGGGCAGGGGGCAATGAGCAGTTCTTC | CASSLRAGGNEQFF
few | TRBD1 | TRBJ2-2 | 15 | TRBV4-3 | TGCGCCAGCAGCCGAATCGACAGGGCAGACGGGGAGCTGTTTTTT | CASSRIDRADGELFF
few | . | TRBJ2-7 | 15 | TRBV2 | TGTGCCAGCAGTGAATTGCAGGGTCGGGATCGCGAGCAGTACTTC | CASSELQGRDREQYF
few | . | TRBJ2-1 | 15 | TRBV30 | TGTGCCTGGAGTGTACTTGGGGGTGGGTACAATGAGCAGTTCTTC | CAWSVLGGGYNEQFF
few | . | TRBJ1-5 | 13 | TRBV7-2 | TGTGCCAGCAGCTTATCCGGCAATCAGCCCCAGCATTTT | CASSLSGNQPQHF
. | TRBD1 | TRBJ2-3 | 16 | TRBV18 | TGTGCCAGCTCACCGCAGAGACAGGGGACCACAGATACGCAGTATTTT | CASSPQRQGTTDTQYF
. | . | TRBJ2-2 | 15 | TRBV4-3 | TGCGCCAGCAGCCAAAGCGACGCCGGGCACGGGGAGCTGTTTTTT | CASSQSDAGHGELFF
few | . | TRBJ2-3 | 12 | TRBV10-3 | TGTGCCATCAGTGAGAAGGCAGATACGCAGTATTTT | CAISEKADTQYF
few | . | TRBJ2-2 | 14 | TRBV6-2/TRBV6-3 | TGTGCCAGCAGTTACAGCGGTGGGCTAGGGGAGCTGTTTTTT | CASSYSGGLGELFF
many | . | TRBJ2-4 | 17 | TRBV7-2 | TGTGCCAGCAGCTTAGTCGTCAGGGGGGGCCCCGGAAACATTCAGTACTTC | CASSLVVRGGPGNIQYF
. | TRBD1 | TRBJ2-3 | 14 | TRBV12-3/TRBV12-4 | TGTGCCAGCAGTGGGGGACAGGGAGGGGATACGCAGTATTTT | CASSGGQGGDTQYF
. | TRBD2 | TRBJ2-3 | 14 | TRBV5-1 | TGCGCCAGCAGCTTGGTAGCGGGGGCAGATACGCAGTATTTT | CASSLVAGADTQYF
few | . | TRBJ2-3 | 15 | TRBV7-9 | TGTGCCAGCAGCTTAATCTCCCTAGAGGGAGATACGCAGTATTTT | CASSLISLEGDTQYF
. | . | TRBJ1-2 | 13 | TRBV6-5 | TGTGCCAGCAGTTACTCACAGTACTATGGCTACACCTTC | CASSYSQYYGYTF
. | TRBD2 | TRBJ2-2 | 16 | TRBV11-2 | TGTGCCAGCAGCTTAGCCCCTGGGAGGGGAACCGGGGAGCTGTTTTTT | CASSLAPGRGTGELFF
few | TRBD1 | TRBJ2-1 | 14 | TRBV7-9 | TGTGCCAGCAGCCGGGACAGGGGCTACAATGAGCAGTTCTTC | CASSRDRGYNEQFF
. | . | TRBJ2-3 | 14 | TRBV11-2 | TGTGCCAGCAGTGCAGGGGCCCACACAGATACGCAGTATTTT | CASSAGAHTDTQYF
few | TRBD2 | TRBJ2-3 | 20 | TRBV5-4 | TGTGCCAGCAGCTCGCGATGGACTAGCGGGGGGCCTAAATCTGCAGATACGCAGTATTTT | CASSSRWTSGGPKSADTQYF
few | . | TRBJ2-2 | 15 | TRBV5-1 | TGCGCCAGCACTGCTTGGGGGCCGCACACCGGGGAGCTGTTTTTT | CASTAWGPHTGELFF
. | . | TRBJ2-7 | 14 | TRBV4-1 | TGCGCCAGCAGCCAAGATCAAGGCTCCTACGAGCAGTACTTC | CASSQDQGSYEQYF
many | TRBD1 | TRBJ2-7 | 15 | TRBV4-2 | TGTGCCAGCAGCCCAGATGGACAGGGGGCCTACGAGCAGTACTTC | CASSPDGQGAYEQYF
. | . | TRBJ1-2 | 14 | TRBV20-1 | TGCAGTGCTAGAGACCGGACAGCTAACTATGGCTACACCTTC | CSARDRTANYGYTF
many | TRBD1 | TRBJ2-1 | 11 | TRBV4-3 | TGCGCCAGCAGCCACCGGGACAGGCAGTTCTTC | CASSHRDRQFF
. | . | TRBJ2-2 | 16 | TRBV7-9 | TGTGCCAGCAGCTGGCGAGGAAGAGATAACACCGGGGAGCTGTTTTTT | CASSWRGRDNTGELFF
few | . | TRBJ2-5 | 14 | TRBV5-1 | TGCGCCAGCAGCCCGGACAGAGCCTGGGAGACCCAGTACTTC | CASSPDRAWETQYF
few | . | TRBJ2-3 | 15 | TRBV4-1 | TGCGCCAGCAGCCAAGATCCGGGGGGCACAGATACGCAGTATTTT | CASSQDPGGTDTQYF
once | . | TRBJ2-1 | 15 | TRBV27 | TGTGCCAGCAGTTTATCAGCGAGCTCCTACAATGAGCAGTTCTTC | CASSLSASSYNEQFF
few | . | TRBJ2-1 | 15 | TRBV6-5 | TGTGCCAGCAGTTATAACGTGGGGCCGTACAATGAGCAGTTCTTC | CASSYNVGPYNEQFF
many | TRBD1 | TRBJ2-1 | 16 | TRBV6-6 | TGTGCCAGCAGTTACGCTACAGGGGAAGGGGGCAATGAGCAGTTCTTC | CASSYATGEGGNEQFF
few | TRBD1 | TRBJ1-1 | 14 | TRBV6-5 | TGTGCCAGCAGTGACTGGACAGGCGAGACTGAAGCTTTCTTT | CASSDWTGETEAFF
. | . | TRBJ2-6 | 13 | TRBV5-5 | TGTGCCAGCCGACACCCAGGGGCCAACGTCCTGACTTTC | CASRHPGANVLTF
few | TRBD2 | TRBJ2-5 | 17 | TRBV4-1 | TGCGCCAGCAGCCAAGATTTTAGCGGGGGGTACCAAGAGACCCAGTACTTC | CASSQDFSGGYQETQYF
many | . | TRBJ2-2 | 13 | TRBV12-3/TRBV12-4 | TGTGCCAGCAGTTGGATGAACACCGGGGAGCTGTTTTTT | CASSWMNTGELFF
few | . | TRBJ1-2 | 17 | TRBV7-9 | TGTGCCAGCAGCCACCGGCGTGCGGGGAAAAGGTCCTATGGCTACACCTTC | CASSHRRAGKRSYGYTF
few | . | TRBJ1-5 | 13 | TRBV27 | TGTGCCAGCAGTTTGCGGGTTTATCAGCCCCAGCATTTT | CASSLRVYQPQHF
. | . | TRBJ1-2 | 15 | TRBV19 | TGTGCCAGTGAGACGGGGCGACCGCAGAACTATGGCTACACCTTC | CASETGRPQNYGYTF
few | . | TRBJ2-7 | 16 | TRBV4-3 | TGCGCCAGCAGCCAAGAAAGCGGCAGATTTACCTACGAGCAGTACTTC | CASSQESGRFTYEQYF
. | TRBD1 | TRBJ1-2 | 13 | TRBV11-2 | TGTGCCAGCAGCACGGACAGGGGTGATGGCTACACCTTC | CASSTDRGDGYTF
. | . | TRBJ2-7 | 15 | TRBV12-5 | TGTGCTAGTGGTTTGGATCGGGGTATCCCCTACGAGCAGTACTTC | CASGLDRGIPYEQYF
few | . | TRBJ2-7 | 15 | TRBV7-2 | TGTGCCAGCAGCTTAGGGCGAGGCCTTTCCTACGAGCAGTACTTC | CASSLGRGLSYEQYF
. | TRBD2 | TRBJ2-7 | 15 | TRBV6-5 | TGTGCCAGCAGTGTCTCAGCGGGGTCCCCCTACGAGCAGTACTTC | CASSVSAGSPYEQYF
. | TRBD2 | TRBJ2-1 | 14 | TRBV5-1 | TGCGCCAGCAGCTTAAGTAGCGGGGTCCTTGAGCAGTTCTTC | CASSLSSGVLEQFF
. | TRBD1 | TRBJ1-1 | 13 | TRBV6-2/TRBV6-3 | TGTGCCAGCAGTCACAGGGGGCTCACTGAAGCTTTCTTT | CASSHRGLTEAFF
. | . | TRBJ2-3 | 13 | TRBV29-1 | TGCAGCGTTGACCCCAGCGAATCAGATACGCAGTATTTT | CSVDPSESDTQYF
few | . | TRBJ1-1 | 18 | TRBV5-1 | TGCGCCAGCAGACGGATTCGAATGTGGGGGAAGTCATGGACTGAAGCTTTCTTT | CASRRIRMWGKSWTEAFF
. | . | TRBJ2-5 | 16 | TRBV6-1 | TGTGCCAGCAGTCTTCCCTTCAGCCCGACGGGAGAGACCCAGTACTTC | CASSLPFSPTGETQYF
. | . | TRBJ1-4 | 15 | TRBV9 | TGTGCCAGCAGCGGAACGCAGGGGACTAATGAAAAACTGTTTTTT | CASSGTQGTNEKLFF